Shown below are 16 T cell receptor beta chains from a single sample sequenced in a study of CD8 T cells in Susac syndrome. Random hexamers were used to reverse transcribe an amount of about 0.5 to 1 ug RNA. One entry per CDR3 protein, called by TCRdb with MiXCR from the immunoSEQ multiplex PCR reads. Found here are over 200,000 distinct CDR3 sequences, approximately 95% of them singletons; the top ten hold 0.082%. What was sequenced was CD4+ T cells from PBMCs. The receptors were sampled from a human donor with multiple sclerosis.

V and J are TRBV7-9 and TRBJ1-5; no definite D call. The CDR3 loop spans 14 amino acids. Trimming took 3 bases from V and 4 from J, leaving 10 bases between them. Germline V gene sequence: CDR1 SEHNR, CDR2 FQNEAQ (reference sequence). This chain's CDR3 is CASSLSVRNQPQHF. CDR3 nucleotides: TGTGCCAGCAGCTTGTCCGTGAGAAATCAGCCCCAGCATTTT. Full variable domain (rest looked up from reference TRBV7-9 and TRBJ1-5): DTGVSQNPRHKITKRGQNVTFRCDPISEHNRLYWYRQTLGQGPEFLTYFQNEAQLEKSRLLSDRFSAERPKGSFSTLEIQRTEQGDSAMYLCASSLSVRNQPQHFGDGTRLSIL.

This chain uses TRBV2 with TRBJ2-3; TRBD2 is a possible D gene (6 bases). The CDR3 sequence is 16 residues long. The germline V gene has CDR1 SNHLY and CDR2 FYNNEI. V was cut by 6 bases and J by 1 base, with 17 bases left in between. In nucleotides, the CDR3 is TGTGCCAGCAGCCCCACTAGCACCGGCCGCACAGATACGCAGTATTTT. It translates to CASSPTSTGRTDTQYF.

This clonotype occurred a few times. V and J are TRBV29-1 and TRBJ2-7, with D unresolved. V was cut by 0 bases and J by 6 bases, with 9 bases left in between. Germline V CDR1 and CDR2: SQVTM, ANQGSEA. The CDR3 is 12 amino acids. The CDR3 sequence is CSVEDLTLEQYF. The CDR3 DNA sequence: TGCAGCGTTGAAGATCTGACTCTCGAGCAGTACTTC.

This clonotype was detected only once. The CDR3 loop is CASSLRAADNEQFF. The CDR3, as DNA: TGCGCCAGCAGCTTGAGAGCGGCGGACAATGAGCAGTTCTTC. This sequence joins TRBV5-1 and TRBJ2-1; D is possibly TRBD2 (5 bases). The CDR3 covers 14 residues. Per germline, CDR1 SGHRS and CDR2 YFSETQ. Trimming left V 1 base short and J 5 bases short, with 10 bases between.

The gene calls are TRBV2 and TRBJ1-6; 8 bases are a match to TRBD1. CDR3 size: 14 residues. Germline V gene lookup returns CDR1 SNHLY and CDR2 FYNNEI. Trimming removed 6 bases from V and 6 bases from J; junction bases left unmatched: 4. CDR3 residues: CASRLGQVNSPLHF. The CDR3 DNA sequence: TGTGCCAGCAGACTGGGACAGGTTAATTCACCCCTCCACTTT.

The chain links TRBV5-6 to TRBJ1-2; possibly TRBD1 for D (6 bases). The CDR3 spans 14 residues. The V gene's germline CDR1 is SGHDT and CDR2 YYEEEE. Trimming removed 5 bases from V and 4 bases from J, with 15 bases in between. The CDR3 nucleotides are TGTGCCAGCAGACGACAGGAGGTGGGCTATGGCTACACCTTC. Encoded protein: CASRRQEVGYGYTF.

This clonotype appeared a single time. The genes are TRBV30 and TRBJ1-2; a weak D match, TRBD1 (6 bases). The CDR3 extends over 12 amino acids. Germline CDR1 is GTSNPN and CDR2 is SVGIG (reference sequence). The CDR3 bases are TGTGCGGGGGCCGCCTCGACCTATGGCTACACCTTC. Translated: CAGAASTYGYTF.

This chain links TRBV11-2 with TRBJ2-3; possibly TRBD1 for D (6 bases). V gave up 5 bases and J gave up 10 bases, with 16 bases separating them. CDR1 is SGHAT and CDR2 is FQNNGV in the germline V gene. CDR3 length: 13 residues. CDR3 amino acids: CASSAGTGYPQYF. CDR3 in DNA: TGTGCCAGCAGCGCAGGAACAGGGTACCCGCAGTATTTT. Based on the CDR3 plus reference TRBV11-2 and TRBJ2-3, the full variable domain is EAGVAQSPRYKIIEKRQSVAFWCNPISGHATLYWYQQILGQGPKLLIQFQNNGVVDDSQLPKDRFSAERLKGVDSTLKIQPAKLEDSAVYLCASSAGTGYPQYFGPGTRLTVL.

The chain combines TRBV12-3 or TRBV12-4 with TRBJ2-1; D is unclear. The germline V and J ends were trimmed by 7 bases and 5 bases, with 18 bases remaining between them. The CDR3 contains 15 residues. The CDR3 DNA follows: TGTGCCAGCACCGGAAACCCTCCCCTCAACAATGAGCAGTTCTTC. Translation: CASTGNPPLNNEQFF.

This sequence joins TRBV7-2 and TRBJ2-5; 7 positions agree with TRBD1. CDR1 is SGHTA, CDR2 FQGNSA, per germline. After removal of 5 bases from V and 5 bases from J, the junction contained 5 bases not matched to a gene. The CDR3 is 13 residues long. CDR3 loop: CASSPGTVETQYF. The CDR3 nucleotides read TGTGCCAGCAGCCCCGGGACAGTTGAGACCCAGTACTTC.

The chain employs TRBV18 and TRBJ1-5; D not certain. Germline V CDR1 and CDR2: KGHSH, LQKENI. The CDR3 consists of 14 residues. Trimming cost V 4 bases and J 8 bases, with 15 bases left between them. CDR3 DNA: TGTGCCAGCTCACTCCGTTCGGGTCAGGAGCCCCAGCATTTT. This codes for CASSLRSGQEPQHF.

CDR3 protein: CASSLAGTNTEAFF. The DNA of the CDR3 is TGTGCCAGCAGTCTCGCCGGGACAAACACTGAAGCTTTCTTT. The chain has TRBV12-3 or TRBV12-4 and TRBJ1-1; a weak D match, TRBD1 (6 bases). Trimming left V 5 bases short and J 2 bases short, with 12 bases between. The CDR3 is made up of 14 amino acids.

The V call is TRBV30, the J call TRBJ2-7; the D call may be TRBD1 or TRBD2 (5 bases each). Deletions cut 0 bases from V and 1 base from J, with 13 bases between. The CDR3 is 15 amino acids. The V gene's germline CDR1 is GTSNPN and CDR2 SVGIG (reference sequence). The CDR3 DNA reads as TGTGCCTGGAGTGTCCCCCGGGACGGATCCTACGAGCAGTACGTC. Protein: CAWSVPRDGSYEQYV.

The V gene is TRBV3-1, the J gene TRBJ2-6; 11 nucleotides line up with TRBD1. Germline-derived CDR1 and CDR2 are LGHDT and YNNKEL (reference sequence). CDR3 length: 17 residues. Trimming at V came to 5 bases and at J to 0 bases, leaving 3 bases not matched to a gene. The CDR3 DNA reads TGTGCCAGCAGCAAGGGGACAGGGGGCTCTGGGGCCAACGTCCTGACTTTC. This sequence encodes CASSKGTGGSGANVLTF.

The chain employs TRBV7-2 and TRBJ1-6, with D maybe TRBD1 (6 bases). Trimming left V 5 bases short and J 9 bases short, with 17 bases between. The CDR3 loop spans 15 amino acids. CDR1 and CDR2 (germline): SGHTA, FQGNSA. CDR3 in amino acids: CASSLLVGAGSPLHF. CDR3 nucleotides: TGTGCCAGCAGCCTACTAGTGGGGGCGGGTTCACCCCTCCACTTT.

DNA for the CDR3: TGTGCCAGCAGTGAATCCTTCTCCTCCCAGTACTTC. The encoded protein is CASSESFSSQYF. V gene TRBV2 combines with J gene TRBJ2-4; no clear D gene. The CDR3 runs 12 residues. V shed 2 bases and J shed 13 bases, with 12 bases lying between them. Germline CDR1 and CDR2: SNHLY and FYNNEI.